This TCR beta chain was identified during a study of blood T cell repertoires in COVID-19. Study-wide context: Researchers got acute and convalescent COVID-19 samples from the United States, Italy and Spain. PBMCs, B-cell-depleted T cells, or T cells provided the cDNA or gDNA that made up the material.

Clones were read by immunoSEQ multiplex PCR, and TCRdb kept only the in-frame ones, dropping some. This repertoire shows around 200,000 clones, about 86% found once; its top ten account for about 2.2%. The germline gives CDR1 MNHEY, CDR2 SMNVEV (reference sequence). This CDR3 is 17 amino acids long. V lost 6 bases to trimming and J lost 1 base, with 21 bases between them. The genes are TRBV27 and TRBJ2-5; perhaps TRBD1 as D (6 bases). Input material: peripheral blood. This clonotype was sampled from a woman aged 45-59 years with acute or convalescent COVID-19. CDR3 sequence: CASRVLGPQGSQETQYF. CDR3 in DNA: TGTGCCAGCAGAGTTTTAGGCCCCCAGGGGTCCCAAGAGACCCAGTACTTC.